The source of this T cell receptor (beta chain) is a study of T cell responses to AZD1222 COVID-19 vaccine. Study as a whole: Pooled in the analysis were second doses at about 4 or about 12 weeks. Whole-study results and caveats: The reported proportion of spike-specific TCRs targeting unmutated variant regions was nearly half.

The repertoire was sequenced with immunoSEQ multiplex PCR; TCRdb's copy has only in-frame clones and lacks some. Of some 100,000 clones listed, approximately 90% are singletons. The germline V gene has CDR1 SGHTS and CDR2 YDEGEE. Trimming shortened V by 0 bases and J by 4 bases, and 10 bases separated the two germline ends. This CDR3 has 14 residues. Note on this clone: Its cognate antigen is unknown.

This clonotype originated in an adult in good health. V gene TRBV5-8 combines with J gene TRBJ1-1, with a tentative D call TRBD1 (6 bases). Sequencing used peripheral blood, obtained on day 0 of AZD1222 vaccination. CDR3 DNA: TGTGCCAGCAGCTTGGACAGGGCGAGCACTGAAGCTTTCTTT. Amino acid sequence: CASSLDRASTEAFF.